This TCR beta chain was observed in a study of T cells in Graves' hyperthyroidism and ophthalmopathy. For the study at large: Peripheral blood was obtained at initial diagnosis, preceding any treatment.

CDR1 MNHNS and CDR2 SASEGT come from the germline V gene. With 7 bases removed from V and 3 bases from J, the gap between germline ends came to 13 bases. The CDR3 loop spans 14 amino acids. Amplification targeted TCR beta CDR3 regions from RNA transcripts. An initial round of RT-PCR targeting the TCR CDR3 relied on the HTBI primer set. TCRdb itself ran the multiplex PCR reads through MiXCR, one entry per CDR3 protein. The sample consists of about 160,000 distinct CDR3 sequences, less than 10% of them appearing once. The blood sample predates any ophthalmopathy symptoms, coming from first hyperthyroidism diagnosis.

The chain combines TRBV6-1 with TRBJ1-5; a weak D match, TRBD1 (6 bases). The sample taken for sequencing was blood. This clonotype was obtained from a woman between 18 and 30 years old with Graves' hyperthyroidism that later progressed to Graves' ophthalmopathy. The CDR3 reads CASTMGAVNQPQHF. For the CDR3, the DNA is TGTGCCAGCACCATGGGGGCCGTCAATCAGCCCCAGCATTTT.